These T cell receptor beta chains were read from a single sample in a study of shared clonotypes between healthy human individuals. Here immunoSEQ multiplex PCR was the method, and the copy in TCRdb shows in-frame clones only, minus some. The sample yields roughly 2.4 million clones, nearly 97% seen once. Sequenced sample: naive CD4+ T cells sorted from blood. These TCRs come from a man in his late teens or twenties in good health. Each CDR3 is given with its conserved first and last residue. Fields, in order: D gene, clone size, J gene, V gene, CDR3 protein, CDR3 DNA. The D gene is left open where the match is weak. Rows give clone size only sometimes, using once, few, many, or a class for an expanded clone.

TRBD1 | . | TRBJ1-4 | TRBV7-2 | CASGDRVVMGKLFF | TGTGCCAGCGGGGACAGGGTAGTTATGGGAAAACTGTTTTTT
. | . | TRBJ2-2 | TRBV6-5 | CASSYSGQVGTGELFF | TGTGCCAGCAGTTACTCGGGGCAGGTCGGCACCGGGGAGCTGTTTTTT
. | . | TRBJ1-3 | TRBV30 | CAWTPKGGYTIYF | TGTGCCTGGACCCCTAAGGGGGGCTACACCATATATTTT
. | . | TRBJ2-6 | TRBV4-3 | CASSQEVGANVLTF | TGCGCCAGCAGCCAAGAGGTTGGGGCCAACGTCCTGACTTTC
. | . | TRBJ2-7 | TRBV6-5 | CASSGRTATYEQYF | TGTGCCAGCAGTGGCCGGACGGCTACCTACGAGCAGTACTTC
. | . | TRBJ2-2 | TRBV7-2 | CASSSRQVSKLDTGELFF | TGTGCCAGCAGCTCGCGACAGGTTTCGAAACTGGACACCGGGGAGCTGTTTTTT
. | . | TRBJ1-6 | TRBV10-3 | CAISADRDSPLHF | TGTGCCATCAGTGCGGACCGAGATTCACCCCTCCACTTT
TRBD1 | few | TRBJ2-1 | TRBV6-6 | CASSLRQGSYNEQFF | TGTGCCAGCAGTTTAAGACAGGGCTCCTACAATGAGCAGTTCTTC
. | . | TRBJ1-1 | TRBV4-1 | CASSPGHSIGRAFF | TGCGCCAGCAGCCCGGGACACTCAATCGGGCGAGCTTTCTTT
TRBD2 | . | TRBJ2-2 | TRBV4-1 | CASSQLMGGRGTGELFF | TGCGCCAGCAGCCAATTAATGGGGGGGAGAGGCACCGGGGAGCTGTTTTTT
. | once | TRBJ2-2 | TRBV28 | CASSLTDRRSNTGELFF | TGTGCCAGCAGTTTAACCGACAGGCGATCGAACACCGGGGAGCTGTTTTTT
TRBD2 | . | TRBJ2-1 | TRBV7-2 | CASSPVAGGVYNEQFF | TGTGCCAGCAGCCCAGTAGCGGGAGGGGTCTACAATGAGCAGTTCTTC
TRBD2 | . | TRBJ2-7 | TRBV4-3 | CASSQDPGRGYEQYF | TGCGCCAGCAGCCAAGATCCAGGGAGGGGTTACGAGCAGTACTTC
. | once | TRBJ1-1 | TRBV2 | CASSEDGSTPAFF | TGTGCCAGCAGTGAAGATGGGTCCACACCAGCTTTCTTT
. | . | TRBJ2-7 | TRBV4-3 | CASSQDSWREQYF | TGCGCCAGCAGCCAGGACTCTTGGCGCGAGCAGTACTTC
TRBD1 | few | TRBJ1-5 | TRBV28 | CASSLWSGGSNQPQHF | TGTGCCAGCAGTTTATGGTCAGGGGGGAGCAATCAGCCCCAGCATTTT
. | . | TRBJ2-5 | TRBV5-1 | CASSWRGRWGQETQYF | TGCGCCAGCAGCTGGAGGGGCCGCTGGGGCCAAGAGACCCAGTACTTC
. | . | TRBJ1-5 | TRBV19 | CASSITQYGNQPQHF | TGTGCCAGTAGTATAACCCAATACGGCAATCAGCCCCAGCATTTT
. | . | TRBJ2-1 | TRBV10-1 | CASSEGRSYNEQFF | TGCGCCAGCAGTGAAGGGCGGTCCTACAATGAGCAGTTCTTC
. | once | TRBJ1-2 | TRBV5-1 | CATSGIGYGYTF | TGCGCCACCTCCGGGATCGGCTATGGCTACACCTTC
. | . | TRBJ2-2 | TRBV5-1 | CASSLLNGENTGELFF | TGCGCCAGCAGCTTGTTAAACGGAGAAAACACCGGGGAGCTGTTTTTT
. | . | TRBJ1-2 | TRBV4-1 | CASSRAVVGDYGYTF | TGCGCCAGCAGCCGAGCGGTGGTGGGGGACTATGGCTACACCTTC
. | once | TRBJ2-2 | TRBV12-5 | CASGFAGENTGELFF | TGTGCTAGTGGTTTTGCAGGGGAAAACACCGGGGAGCTGTTTTTT
TRBD1 | . | TRBJ1-2 | TRBV29-1 | CSVKWTGGVTF | TGCAGCGTTAAGTGGACAGGGGGAGTAACCTTC
. | . | TRBJ2-5 | TRBV10-1 | CASSETRRETQYF | TGCGCCAGCAGTGAAACGCGCCGAGAGACCCAGTACTTC
. | . | TRBJ1-4 | TRBV10-2 | CASRDPKSDEKLFF | TGCGCCAGCAGAGACCCGAAATCGGATGAAAAACTGTTTTTT
. | . | TRBJ2-5 | TRBV11-2 | CASSLDTRTEETQYF | TGTGCCAGCAGCTTAGATACCCGGACAGAAGAGACCCAGTACTTC
TRBD2 | . | TRBJ2-5 | TRBV7-2 | CASSPGLWETQYF | TGTGCCAGCAGCCCGGGACTATGGGAGACCCAGTACTTC
. | . | TRBJ2-1 | TRBV6-5 | CASSRQPGNEQFF | TGTGCCAGCAGTCGACAGCCGGGCAATGAGCAGTTCTTC
. | . | TRBJ2-2 | TRBV7-2 | CASSLGSNTGELFF | TGTGCCAGCAGCTTAGGGTCGAACACCGGGGAGCTGTTTTTT
. | . | TRBJ1-3 | TRBV7-6 | CASSTWGEGGNTIYF | TGTGCCAGCAGCACGTGGGGAGAGGGTGGAAACACCATATATTTT
TRBD1 | . | TRBJ2-7 | TRBV2 | CASSVGDRGSYEQYF | TGTGCCAGCAGTGTTGGGGACAGGGGATCCTACGAGCAGTACTTC
TRBD1 | . | TRBJ1-5 | TRBV4-1 | CASSQYDRDNQPQHF | TGCGCCAGCAGCCAATACGACAGGGACAATCAGCCCCAGCATTTT
TRBD1 | once | TRBJ2-3 | TRBV10-2 | CASSDLGQFSTDTQYF | TGCGCCAGCAGTGACCTGGGACAGTTTAGCACAGATACGCAGTATTTT
. | once | TRBJ2-7 | TRBV5-4 | CASSSGRGLLEVEYF | TGTGCCAGCAGCTCGGGACGGGGCCTCTTGGAGGTGGAGTACTTC
. | . | TRBJ1-1 | TRBV5-6 | CASSLADRHTEAFF | TGTGCCAGCAGCTTGGCGGATCGTCACACTGAAGCTTTCTTT
. | . | TRBJ2-5 | TRBV6-5 | CASSYSYRQETQYF | TGTGCCAGCAGTTACTCTTACAGGCAAGAGACCCAGTACTTC
. | . | TRBJ1-5 | TRBV6-1 | CASSEPVPSSNQPQHF | TGTGCCAGCAGTGAACCGGTACCCAGTAGCAATCAGCCCCAGCATTTT
. | . | TRBJ1-5 | TRBV7-3 | CASSPTGSNQPQHF | TGTGCCAGCAGCCCCACAGGAAGCAATCAGCCCCAGCATTTT
. | . | TRBJ1-1 | TRBV28 | CASPNSVGGLNTEAFF | TGTGCCAGCCCCAATAGTGTAGGGGGATTGAACACTGAAGCTTTCTTT
. | . | TRBJ2-2 | TRBV5-6 | CASSWGRGKGTGELFF | TGTGCCAGCAGCTGGGGTAGAGGGAAGGGCACCGGGGAGCTGTTTTTT
. | . | TRBJ2-2 | TRBV25-1 | CASTALQGPGELFF | TGTGCCAGCACCGCCCTGCAGGGACCCGGGGAGCTGTTTTTT
TRBD2 | . | TRBJ2-2 | TRBV11-2 | CASSLHSGGWNTGELFF | TGTGCCAGCAGCCTTCATAGCGGGGGCTGGAACACCGGGGAGCTGTTTTTT
TRBD2 | . | TRBJ2-5 | TRBV11-3 | CASSSLAGPGETQYF | TGTGCCAGCAGCTCGTTAGCGGGGCCGGGGGAGACCCAGTACTTC
. | . | TRBJ2-5 | TRBV7-8 | CASSSPGTIQETQYF | TGTGCCAGCAGCTCACCCGGGACCATCCAAGAGACCCAGTACTTC
. | . | TRBJ2-5 | TRBV6-4 | CASSDRTCETQYF | TGTGCCAGCAGTGACCGTACGTGTGAGACCCAGTACTTC
. | . | TRBJ2-1 | TRBV29-1 | CSVSAGAFNEQFF | TGCAGCGTTTCGGCGGGGGCTTTCAATGAGCAGTTCTTC
. | . | TRBJ2-7 | TRBV6-6 | CASSDSSYEQYF | TGTGCCAGCAGTGACAGCTCCTACGAGCAGTACTTC
. | once | TRBJ1-2 | TRBV10-3 | CAISADRNYGYTF | TGTGCCATCAGCGCTGACAGGAACTATGGCTACACCTTC